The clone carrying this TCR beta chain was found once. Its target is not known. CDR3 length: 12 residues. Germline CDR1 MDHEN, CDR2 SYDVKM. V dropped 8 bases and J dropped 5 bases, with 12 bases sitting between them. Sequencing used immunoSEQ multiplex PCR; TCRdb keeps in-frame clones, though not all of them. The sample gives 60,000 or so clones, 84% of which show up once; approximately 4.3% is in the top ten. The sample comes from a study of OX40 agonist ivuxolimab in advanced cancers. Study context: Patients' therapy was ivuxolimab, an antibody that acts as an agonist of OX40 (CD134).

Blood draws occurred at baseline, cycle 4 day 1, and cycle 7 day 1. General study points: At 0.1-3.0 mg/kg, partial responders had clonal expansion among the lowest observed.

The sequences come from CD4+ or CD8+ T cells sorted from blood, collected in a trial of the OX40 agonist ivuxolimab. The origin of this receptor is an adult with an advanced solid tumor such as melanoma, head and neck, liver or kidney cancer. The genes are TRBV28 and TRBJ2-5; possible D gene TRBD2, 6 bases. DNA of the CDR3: TGTGCCAGCCTCGGCGCGGGGGAGACCCAGTACTTC. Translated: CASLGAGETQYF.